This T cell receptor (beta chain) was retrieved from a study of early T cells in non-severe SARS-CoV-2 infection. Study as a whole: Alpha and beta chains were unpaired, from unsorted whole-blood bulk RNA.

Using its own MiXCR run on the 5' RACE reads, TCRdb lists one record per CDR3 protein. The repertoire holds tens of thousands of distinct CDR3 sequences, with over 10% as singletons. The CDR3 is 12 amino acids long, termini counted. Germline CDR1 is PRHDT and CDR2 is FYEKMQ (reference sequence). In regard to this clonotype: Lacking the conserved final phenylalanine or tryptophan, this CDR3 likely reflects a read error. The limits of the CDR3 on the DNA are not certain, so only TCRdb's listed CDR3 is given.

The V and J genes are TRBV13 and TRBJ2-7; no DNA check was done on the table's D call, TRBD1. The input for sequencing was whole blood, taken at baseline. The clonotype originates from an adult who was a healthcare worker with PCR-confirmed SARS-CoV-2 infection or an uninfected control (not recorded which). This chain's CDR3 is CASSRLGGHIYI.